The clone carrying this T cell receptor beta chain was picked up many times. The sample originates from a study of T-cell reconstitution after alpha-beta-depleted transplantation in children. The V end was cut by 4 bases, the J end by 2 bases, with 10 bases between. Germline V CDR1 and CDR2: SGHRS, YFSETQ. The CDR3 runs 13 residues. Preparation of the TCRbeta library was carried out with unique molecular identifiers. TCRdb fed the PCR reads into MiXCR, producing one record per CDR3 protein. The sample lists 250,000 to 350,000 distinct CDR3 sequences; more than 8% were seen once. The V gene is TRBV5-1, the J gene TRBJ2-7; D may be TRBD1 (6 bases). The source material was PBMCs from the stem cell graft donor, sampled from the stem cell graft. This sequence was found in a human donor who donated a stem cell graft to a child with SCID. The CDR3 sequence: CASSRGGPYEQYF. CDR3 DNA sequence: TGCGCCAGCAGCCGAGGGGGTCCCTACGAGCAGTACTTC.